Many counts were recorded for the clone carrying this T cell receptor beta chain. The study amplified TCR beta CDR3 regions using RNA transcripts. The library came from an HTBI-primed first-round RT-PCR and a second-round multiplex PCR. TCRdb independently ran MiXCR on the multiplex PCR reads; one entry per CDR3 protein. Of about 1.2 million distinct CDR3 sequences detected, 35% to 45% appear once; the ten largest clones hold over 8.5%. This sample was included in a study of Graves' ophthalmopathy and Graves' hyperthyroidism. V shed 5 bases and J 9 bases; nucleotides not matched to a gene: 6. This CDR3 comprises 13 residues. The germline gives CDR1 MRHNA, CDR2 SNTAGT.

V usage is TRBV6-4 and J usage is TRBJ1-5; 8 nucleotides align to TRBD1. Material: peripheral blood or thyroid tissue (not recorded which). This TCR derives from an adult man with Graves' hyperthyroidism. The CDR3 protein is CASSTGQGWPQHF. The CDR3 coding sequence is TGTGCCAGCAGTACAGGACAGGGCTGGCCCCAGCATTTT.